This section outlines one T cell receptor (beta chain) sequence together with its context. Participants had their cohort set by participant-reported clinical history. The germline V gene has CDR1 SNHLY and CDR2 FYNNEI. This CDR3 is 11 amino acids long. The germline V and J ends were trimmed by 3 bases and 5 bases, with 5 bases remaining between them. The entry originates in a study of blood T cell repertoires in COVID-19. Study in general: Some COVID-19 samples were acute and others convalescent; all came from the United States, Italy and Spain.

This table comes from immunoSEQ multiplex PCR, and its TCRdb copy is limited to in-frame clones, with some not included. The sample consists of hundreds of thousands of clones, nearly 90% of them appearing once. This sequence was found in a woman under 30 who had been exposed to COVID-19. This sequence joins TRBV2 and TRBJ2-7; perhaps TRBD2 as D (5 bases). Input material: PBMCs or T cells enriched from blood (not recorded which). The CDR3 is CASSDGDEQYF. As DNA, the CDR3 is TGTGCCAGCAGTGACGGGGACGAGCAGTACTTC.